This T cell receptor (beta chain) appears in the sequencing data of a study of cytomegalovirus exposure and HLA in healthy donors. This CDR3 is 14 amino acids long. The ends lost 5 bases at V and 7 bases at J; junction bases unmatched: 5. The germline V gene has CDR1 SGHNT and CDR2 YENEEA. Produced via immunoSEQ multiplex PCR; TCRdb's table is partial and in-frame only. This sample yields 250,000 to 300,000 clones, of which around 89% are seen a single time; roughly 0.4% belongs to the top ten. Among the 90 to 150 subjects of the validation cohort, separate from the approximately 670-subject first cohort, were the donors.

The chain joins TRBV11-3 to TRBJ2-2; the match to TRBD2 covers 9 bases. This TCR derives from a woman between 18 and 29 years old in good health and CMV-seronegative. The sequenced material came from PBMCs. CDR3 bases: TGTGCCAGCAGCGCGACTAGCGGCGGCGGGGAGCTGTTTTTT. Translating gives CASSATSGGGELFF.